The clone carrying this T cell receptor beta chain occurred a few times. Its specificity is unknown. Via MiXCR, TCRdb re-called the 5' RACE reads, giving one row per CDR3 protein. The sample includes roughly 160,000 distinct CDR3 sequences, around 9% of them seen just once. These data are taken from a study of T cells after yellow fever vaccination. Study-wide results and limits: Reappearance after the booster was observed for most primary-vaccination clones (96% CD4, less than 90% CD8).

This CDR3 has 14 amino acids. Trimming cost V 3 bases and J 7 bases; bases outside gene matches: 3. The gene calls are TRBV12-3 or TRBV12-4 and TRBJ1-5; 10 nucleotides line up with TRBD1. The receptor comes from a man aged 18 to 35 who received the YFV17D yellow fever vaccine. This sample comprised CD8+ T cells sorted from PBMCs, obtained 45 days after the yellow fever booster vaccination. CDR3: CASSLGQGFQPQHF. DNA for the CDR3: TGTGCCAGCAGTTTGGGACAGGGGTTCCAGCCCCAGCATTTT.